Following are 2 T cell receptor beta chains from one sample sequenced in a study of shared clonotypes between healthy human individuals. Libraries were prepared by immunoSEQ multiplex PCR; TCRdb keeps only in-frame clonotypes and omits some of them. The sample has some 2.3 million clones, 85% to 95% seen once; the top ten hold 0.39%. The sample taken for sequencing was naive CD4+ T cells from PBMCs. Subset indicated: CD45RA+ positively selected. The origin of the receptors is a man between 18 and 29 years old in good health. Some clones in this sample may be carry-over from other donors' samples.

To note about this clone: This sample includes further DNA sequences coding for the same CDR3. The CDR3 coding sequence is TGTGCCAGCAGCCTGGGGGGTTCTATGAACACTGAAGCTTTCTTT. It codes for CASSLGGSMNTEAFF. The V gene is TRBV7-2, the J gene TRBJ1-1; D is possibly TRBD1 (5 bases). Trimming took off 5 bases at V and 0 bases at J, with 13 bases between the two ends. Per the germline V gene, CDR1 is SGHTA and CDR2 is FQGNSA. The CDR3 spans 15 residues.

The chain joins TRBV5-6 to TRBJ1-2; D not resolved. Germline V lookup: CDR1 SGHDT, CDR2 YYEEEE. The CDR3 extends over 16 amino acids. Trimming stripped 4 bases from V and 8 bases from J, with 24 bases between. For the CDR3, the DNA is TGTGCCAGCAGCCGACCCGATCCACCTCTACAAGGGGGCTACACCTTC. Encoded protein: CASSRPDPPLQGGYTF.